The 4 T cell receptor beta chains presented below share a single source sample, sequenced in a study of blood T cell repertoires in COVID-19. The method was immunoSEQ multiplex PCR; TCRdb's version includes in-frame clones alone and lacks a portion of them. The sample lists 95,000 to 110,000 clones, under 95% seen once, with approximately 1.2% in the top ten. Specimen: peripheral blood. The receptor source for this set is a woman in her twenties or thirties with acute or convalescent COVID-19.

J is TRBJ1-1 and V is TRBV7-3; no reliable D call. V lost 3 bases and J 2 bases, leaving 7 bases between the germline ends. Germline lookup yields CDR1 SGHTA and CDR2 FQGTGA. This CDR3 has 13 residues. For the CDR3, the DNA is TGTGCCAGCAGCTTTGGGCCAAACACTGAAGCTTTCTTT. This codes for CASSFGPNTEAFF.

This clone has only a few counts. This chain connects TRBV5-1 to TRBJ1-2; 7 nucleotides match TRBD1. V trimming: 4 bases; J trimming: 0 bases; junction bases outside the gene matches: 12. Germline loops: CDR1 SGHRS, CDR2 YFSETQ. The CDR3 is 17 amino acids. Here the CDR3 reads CASSPSGQEPANYGYTF. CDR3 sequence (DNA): TGCGCCAGCAGCCCCTCCGGACAGGAGCCAGCTAACTATGGCTACACCTTC.

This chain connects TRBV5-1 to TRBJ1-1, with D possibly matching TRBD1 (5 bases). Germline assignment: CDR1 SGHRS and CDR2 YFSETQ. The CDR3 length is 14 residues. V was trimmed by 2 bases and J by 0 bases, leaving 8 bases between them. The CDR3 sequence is CASSFGRVNTEAFF. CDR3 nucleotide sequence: TGCGCCAGCAGCTTCGGCAGGGTGAACACTGAAGCTTTCTTT.

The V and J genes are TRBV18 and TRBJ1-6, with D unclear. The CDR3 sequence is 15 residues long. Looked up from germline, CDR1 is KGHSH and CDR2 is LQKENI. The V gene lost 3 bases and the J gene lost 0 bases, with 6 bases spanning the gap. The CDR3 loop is CASSPALSYNSPLHF. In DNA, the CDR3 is TGTGCCAGCTCACCGGCTCTCTCCTATAATTCACCCCTCCACTTT. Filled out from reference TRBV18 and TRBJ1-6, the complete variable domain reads NAGVMQNPRHLVRRRGQEARLRCSPMKGHSHVYWYRQLPEEGLKFMVYLQKENIIDESGMPKERFSAEFPKEGPSILRIQQVVRGDSAAYFCASSPALSYNSPLHFGNGTRLTVT.